This T cell receptor (beta chain) comes out of a study of cytotoxic CD8 clonotypes in ibrutinib-treated CLL. In the study overall: Median treatment time before response sampling was around twelve months, range 6 to 36.

Sequencing was performed with immunoSEQ multiplex PCR; in TCRdb, only in-frame clones are kept and a portion is missing. The repertoire holds fewer than 400,000 clones, 67% seen once, with around 6.3% in the top ten. As to this clone: Its antigen is undetermined.

Study-level findings and limits: At baseline, clonality was higher than in age-matched healthy donors and correlated with CD8+ counts. Sample timing was unmatched between remission and later-progressing patients; lymph nodes unstudied. Under treatment, the uncommon public clonotypes either contracted or remained stable.

The V segment lost 0 bases and the J segment 0 bases; nucleotides outside the gene matches: 3. The CDR3 has 16 amino acids. Germline CDR1 is SGDLS and CDR2 is YYNGEE. The clonotype originates from a human donor with chronic lymphocytic leukemia. The sample consisted of PBMCs, taken after 36 months of ibrutinib treatment. V is TRBV9 and J is TRBJ2-5, with TRBD1 matching over 9 bases. CDR3 amino acids: CASSVGDRVDQETQYF. CDR3 coding DNA: TGTGCCAGCAGCGTAGGGGACAGGGTAGACCAAGAGACCCAGTACTTC.